This is a list of T cell receptor beta chains from one sample in a study of blood T cell repertoires in COVID-19. Profiled with immunoSEQ multiplex PCR; TCRdb holds only in-frame clones, not every one. The table lists 150,000 or so clones, about 92% of them singletons. The sample taken for sequencing was peripheral blood. Receptors were obtained from a man aged 60-69 years with active or convalescent COVID-19. The CDR3 runs from the conserved cysteine through the conserved F or W. D genes are given only for firm matches. Some rows have no size entry. The others give once, few or many, or a class for an expanded clone.

clone_size: NA; d_call: TRBD1; j_call: TRBJ1-5; v_call: TRBV3-1/TRBV3-2; cdr3_nt: TGTGCCAGCAGCCAAGAGGGACAGGGGAATCAGCCCCAGCATTTT; cdr3_aa: CASSQEGQGNQPQHF
clone_size: NA; d_call: NA; j_call: TRBJ1-4; v_call: TRBV10-1; cdr3_nt: TGCGCCAGCAGTGAGTCTAGCGTGGCTAATGAAAAACTGTTTTTT; cdr3_aa: CASSESSVANEKLFF
clone_size: NA; d_call: TRBD2; j_call: TRBJ2-7; v_call: TRBV7-2; cdr3_nt: TGTGCCAGCAGCTTATTAGCGGGGGAGATCGGGGAGCAGTACTTC; cdr3_aa: CASSLLAGEIGEQYF
clone_size: NA; d_call: TRBD2; j_call: TRBJ2-1; v_call: TRBV2; cdr3_nt: TGTGCCAGCATTCACGAGGGGCTAGCGGGAAACAATGAGCAGTTCTTC; cdr3_aa: CASIHEGLAGNNEQFF
clone_size: NA; d_call: NA; j_call: TRBJ1-2; v_call: TRBV3-1/TRBV3-2; cdr3_nt: TGTGCCAGCAGCCTACAGGGATCCCCCTATGGCTACACCTTC; cdr3_aa: CASSLQGSPYGYTF
clone_size: NA; d_call: TRBD2; j_call: TRBJ2-3; v_call: TRBV19; cdr3_nt: TGTGCCAGTAGTATGAGGGCTAGCGGTGGATCAGATACGCAGTATTTT; cdr3_aa: CASSMRASGGSDTQYF
clone_size: NA; d_call: TRBD1; j_call: TRBJ1-4; v_call: TRBV15; cdr3_nt: TGTGCCACCAGCAGAGCTCGCGGGACAGTAGATGAAAAACTGTTTTTT; cdr3_aa: CATSRARGTVDEKLFF
clone_size: NA; d_call: TRBD1; j_call: TRBJ1-6; v_call: TRBV2; cdr3_nt: TGTGCCAGCAAGGGGGCGCGGAATTCACCCCTCCACTTT; cdr3_aa: CASKGARNSPLHF
clone_size: few; d_call: NA; j_call: TRBJ2-3; v_call: TRBV2; cdr3_nt: TGTGCCAGCACGGGCGGGTCAGATACGCAGTATTTT; cdr3_aa: CASTGGSDTQYF
clone_size: few; d_call: TRBD1; j_call: TRBJ1-5; v_call: TRBV7-9; cdr3_nt: TGTGCCAGCAGCTGGGGGACAGGGGATCAGCCCCAGCATTTT; cdr3_aa: CASSWGTGDQPQHF
clone_size: NA; d_call: NA; j_call: TRBJ1-5; v_call: TRBV6-5; cdr3_nt: TGTGCCAGCAGTCAGGGGTTGGCGCAGCAGCCCCAGCATTTT; cdr3_aa: CASSQGLAQQPQHF
clone_size: NA; d_call: TRBD1; j_call: TRBJ1-2; v_call: TRBV6-1; cdr3_nt: TGTGCCAGCAGTGAATTACAGACAGGGGATGGCTACACCTTC; cdr3_aa: CASSELQTGDGYTF
clone_size: NA; d_call: TRBD1; j_call: TRBJ1-2; v_call: TRBV12-3/TRBV12-4; cdr3_nt: TGTGCCAGCAGTGCCCTAAGGACAGGGCCCAGCTATTTC; cdr3_aa: CASSALRTGPSYF
clone_size: few; d_call: TRBD2; j_call: TRBJ2-1; v_call: TRBV9; cdr3_nt: TGTGCCAGCAACCCGGACCCGGGGACTAGCGGGCAATACAATGAGCAGTTCTTC; cdr3_aa: CASNPDPGTSGQYNEQFF
clone_size: NA; d_call: NA; j_call: TRBJ1-2; v_call: TRBV19; cdr3_nt: TGTGCCAGTAGTATACAAGGAGAGGGTGGAGGCTACACCTTC; cdr3_aa: CASSIQGEGGGYTF
clone_size: NA; d_call: NA; j_call: TRBJ2-5; v_call: TRBV5-1; cdr3_nt: TGCGCCAGCAGCCCCGCGGGGATTCAAGAGACCCAGTACTTC; cdr3_aa: CASSPAGIQETQYF
clone_size: NA; d_call: NA; j_call: TRBJ1-1; v_call: TRBV2; cdr3_nt: TGTGCCAGCATAGTGGACAGTACGGGGTACACTGAAGCTTTCTTT; cdr3_aa: CASIVDSTGYTEAFF
clone_size: NA; d_call: TRBD2; j_call: TRBJ2-1; v_call: TRBV6-5; cdr3_nt: TGTGCCAGCCTAGACCGGACTAGCGGGCGGAAGGAGCAGTTCTTC; cdr3_aa: CASLDRTSGRKEQFF
clone_size: NA; d_call: TRBD1; j_call: TRBJ2-2; v_call: TRBV7-9; cdr3_nt: TGTGCCAGCAGCTTAGGTCCGGACAGGCGCACCGGGGAGCTGTTTTTT; cdr3_aa: CASSLGPDRRTGELFF
clone_size: NA; d_call: NA; j_call: TRBJ1-1; v_call: TRBV7-2; cdr3_nt: TGTGCCAGCAGCCTCCTAACAGGGAACACTGAAGCTTTCTTT; cdr3_aa: CASSLLTGNTEAFF
clone_size: NA; d_call: NA; j_call: TRBJ1-5; v_call: TRBV30; cdr3_nt: TGTGCCTGGAGCTGGGCGGGAGGGGGTAATCAGCCCCAGCATTTT; cdr3_aa: CAWSWAGGGNQPQHF
clone_size: once; d_call: NA; j_call: TRBJ2-2; v_call: TRBV6-5; cdr3_nt: TGTGCCAGCGCAGGAATTATATCCACCGGGGAGCTGTTTTTT; cdr3_aa: CASAGIISTGELFF
clone_size: NA; d_call: TRBD2; j_call: TRBJ2-1; v_call: TRBV10-1; cdr3_nt: TGCGCCAGCAGTTCTAGCGGGGGTCCCCTCCACAATGAGCAGTTCTTC; cdr3_aa: CASSSSGGPLHNEQFF
clone_size: NA; d_call: TRBD1; j_call: TRBJ1-4; v_call: TRBV6-5; cdr3_nt: TGTGCCACGAGGGACAGAGGGGAAAAACTGTTTTTT; cdr3_aa: CATRDRGEKLFF
clone_size: NA; d_call: NA; j_call: TRBJ1-5; v_call: TRBV6-6; cdr3_nt: TGTGCCAGCAGTTCCCAGAGGAATCAGCCCCAGCATTTT; cdr3_aa: CASSSQRNQPQHF
clone_size: NA; d_call: NA; j_call: TRBJ2-1; v_call: TRBV11-1; cdr3_nt: TGTGCCAGCAGCCGGTACAATGAGCAGTTCTTC; cdr3_aa: CASSRYNEQFF
clone_size: NA; d_call: NA; j_call: TRBJ1-1; v_call: TRBV7-8; cdr3_nt: TGTGCCAGCAGCCGCCGTGGGTTGACGGGAAACACTGAAGCTTTCTTT; cdr3_aa: CASSRRGLTGNTEAFF
clone_size: NA; d_call: NA; j_call: TRBJ2-7; v_call: TRBV4-1; cdr3_nt: TGCGCCAGCAGCCAATTACAGGGAAGCTCCTACGAGCAGTACTTC; cdr3_aa: CASSQLQGSSYEQYF
clone_size: NA; d_call: NA; j_call: TRBJ2-7; v_call: TRBV5-1; cdr3_nt: TGCGCCAGCAGCTTGGGGTCGGTTGTTATTTCCTACGAGCAGTACTTC; cdr3_aa: CASSLGSVVISYEQYF
clone_size: NA; d_call: NA; j_call: TRBJ2-5; v_call: TRBV6-4; cdr3_nt: TGTGCCAGCAGTGAAATGGGGGACGGGAGAGAAGAGACCCAGTACTTC; cdr3_aa: CASSEMGDGREETQYF
clone_size: NA; d_call: TRBD1; j_call: TRBJ2-3; v_call: TRBV19; cdr3_nt: TGTGCCAGTAGTATAGATAAAGGGGGGCCCGGGACAGGGAGTGCAGATACGCAGTATTTT; cdr3_aa: CASSIDKGGPGTGSADTQYF
clone_size: NA; d_call: NA; j_call: TRBJ1-1; v_call: TRBV4-1; cdr3_nt: TGCGCCAGCAGCCGAAACAGTAACACTGAAGCTTTCTTT; cdr3_aa: CASSRNSNTEAFF
clone_size: NA; d_call: NA; j_call: TRBJ1-2; v_call: TRBV11-2; cdr3_nt: TGTGCCAGCAGCTTAGTAGGGAGATTCGGGACACATGGCTACACCTTC; cdr3_aa: CASSLVGRFGTHGYTF
clone_size: NA; d_call: NA; j_call: TRBJ1-3; v_call: TRBV19; cdr3_nt: TGTGCCAGTAGAAGTATGAAGGGGTCTGGAAACACCATATATTTT; cdr3_aa: CASRSMKGSGNTIYF
clone_size: NA; d_call: TRBD1; j_call: TRBJ1-1; v_call: TRBV18; cdr3_nt: TGTGCCAGCTCTGCCGGGACAGTGAACACTGAAGCTTTCTTT; cdr3_aa: CASSAGTVNTEAFF
clone_size: NA; d_call: NA; j_call: TRBJ2-5; v_call: TRBV6-2/TRBV6-3; cdr3_nt: TGTGCCAGCAGTGGGTTGGCGGGATTAGAGACCCAGTACTTC; cdr3_aa: CASSGLAGLETQYF
clone_size: once; d_call: TRBD1; j_call: TRBJ2-5; v_call: TRBV2; cdr3_nt: TGTGCCAGCAGTTCGGACAGGGTAGAGACCCAGTACTTC; cdr3_aa: CASSSDRVETQYF
clone_size: once; d_call: NA; j_call: TRBJ2-7; v_call: TRBV4-1; cdr3_nt: TGCGCCAGCAGCCAAGATCCGACTCGAAACTACGAGCAGTACTTC; cdr3_aa: CASSQDPTRNYEQYF
clone_size: NA; d_call: NA; j_call: TRBJ1-2; v_call: TRBV18; cdr3_nt: TGTGCCAGCTCACCATCAGGGGAAGGCTATGGCTACACCTTC; cdr3_aa: CASSPSGEGYGYTF
clone_size: once; d_call: NA; j_call: TRBJ2-7; v_call: TRBV15; cdr3_nt: TGTGCCACCAGCAGAGAAGCGTTAAGGGGCTACGAGCAGTACTTC; cdr3_aa: CATSREALRGYEQYF
clone_size: once; d_call: TRBD2; j_call: TRBJ2-1; v_call: TRBV30; cdr3_nt: TGTGCCTGGATTCCGGCTAGCGGGAGCTACAATGAGCAGTTCTTC; cdr3_aa: CAWIPASGSYNEQFF
clone_size: NA; d_call: TRBD1; j_call: TRBJ2-7; v_call: TRBV3-1/TRBV3-2; cdr3_nt: TGTGCCAGCAGTCTCCAAGGACAGGGGTCCTACGAGCAGTACTTC; cdr3_aa: CASSLQGQGSYEQYF
clone_size: NA; d_call: TRBD2; j_call: TRBJ2-2; v_call: TRBV2; cdr3_nt: TGTGCCAGCAGTGAAAGCCCTAGCGGGGGGACCGGGGAGCTGTTTTTT; cdr3_aa: CASSESPSGGTGELFF
clone_size: NA; d_call: NA; j_call: TRBJ2-2; v_call: TRBV6-5; cdr3_nt: TGTGCCAGCAAAAGGAGGGGTTACACCGGGGAGCTGTTTTTT; cdr3_aa: CASKRRGYTGELFF
clone_size: NA; d_call: NA; j_call: TRBJ1-2; v_call: TRBV14; cdr3_nt: TGTGCCAGCAGCCAAGTGAGATATGGCTACACCTTC; cdr3_aa: CASSQVRYGYTF
clone_size: once; d_call: TRBD1; j_call: TRBJ1-2; v_call: TRBV5-1; cdr3_nt: TGCGCCAGCAGACCCGACAGGGGGTACAGTGGCTACACCTTC; cdr3_aa: CASRPDRGYSGYTF
clone_size: NA; d_call: NA; j_call: TRBJ2-1; v_call: TRBV11-3; cdr3_nt: TGTGCCAGCAGCTTAGGGATGGGCCTGGATGAGCAGTTCTTC; cdr3_aa: CASSLGMGLDEQFF
clone_size: NA; d_call: NA; j_call: TRBJ2-1; v_call: TRBV29-1; cdr3_nt: TGCAGCGTTTTAAGGGGGAGAACGTACTCCTACAATGAGCAGTTCTTC; cdr3_aa: CSVLRGRTYSYNEQFF
clone_size: NA; d_call: NA; j_call: TRBJ1-5; v_call: TRBV2; cdr3_nt: TGTGCCAGTGACTTGGGCGGAGGGCCCAATCAGCCCCAGCATTTT; cdr3_aa: CASDLGGGPNQPQHF
clone_size: NA; d_call: NA; j_call: TRBJ2-3; v_call: TRBV16; cdr3_nt: TGTGCCAGCAGCCAATCAAGAGGGGGTGCAGATACGCAGTATTTT; cdr3_aa: CASSQSRGGADTQYF
clone_size: NA; d_call: TRBD2; j_call: TRBJ2-3; v_call: TRBV11-2; cdr3_nt: TGTGCCAGCAGCTTAGCCGGACTAGTCAGAGAAGCGCAGTATTTT; cdr3_aa: CASSLAGLVREAQYF
clone_size: NA; d_call: NA; j_call: TRBJ1-4; v_call: TRBV12-3/TRBV12-4; cdr3_nt: TGTGCCAGCAGTCGGGACAACTATGAAAAACTGTTTTTT; cdr3_aa: CASSRDNYEKLFF
clone_size: few; d_call: NA; j_call: TRBJ2-2; v_call: TRBV5-1; cdr3_nt: TGCGCCAGCAGCTCGGACAGCCCGAACACCGGGGAGCTGTTTTTT; cdr3_aa: CASSSDSPNTGELFF
clone_size: NA; d_call: NA; j_call: TRBJ2-1; v_call: TRBV6-8; cdr3_nt: TGTGCCATCCCCCCGCAGGGTGGTGATGAGCAGTTCTTC; cdr3_aa: CAIPPQGGDEQFF
clone_size: NA; d_call: TRBD1; j_call: TRBJ1-6; v_call: TRBV2; cdr3_nt: TGTGCCAGCAGTTTAACAGGGGGCCTTTCACCCCTCCACTTT; cdr3_aa: CASSLTGGLSPLHF